This T cell receptor (beta chain) was identified in a study of T cell responses to AZD1222 COVID-19 vaccine. Only in-frame clones appear in the TCRdb table, and some are missing; sequencing was by immunoSEQ multiplex PCR. The repertoire holds 60,000 to 80,000 clones, with around 80% as singletons. Trimming took 5 bases from V and 4 from J, leaving 8 bases between them. The CDR3 runs to 12 residues. CDR1 is MNHNS, CDR2 SASEGT, per germline. The sample here was peripheral blood, taken 28 days after the second AZD1222 dose. The V gene is TRBV6-1, the J gene TRBJ1-2; perhaps TRBD1 as D (5 bases). The TCR originated in an adult who received the AZD1222 COVID-19 vaccine. For the CDR3, the DNA is TGTGCCAGCAGTCGGGGGAGCTATGGCTACACCTTC. It is translated as CASSRGSYGYTF.